A selection of T cell receptor beta chains follows, all from one sample in a study of blood T cell repertoires in COVID-19. Repertoires were generated with immunoSEQ multiplex PCR, while TCRdb's copy carries only in-frame clones and drops some. The profile shows about 110,000 clones, more than 60% of them singletons. The sequencing input was peripheral blood. The receptor source for this set is a man between 70 and 80 years old with active or convalescent COVID-19. CDR3s include the opening cysteine and the closing phenylalanine or tryptophan. The D gene is left open where the match is weak. Not every row has a clone size; where given, it reads once, few, many or a size class.

clone_size j_call d_call v_call cdr3_nt cdr3_aa
. TRBJ2-7 . TRBV7-9 TGTGCCAGCAGCTTAGATACCTACGAGCAGTACTTC CASSLDTYEQYF
few TRBJ1-1 TRBD1 TRBV18 TGTGCCAGCTCACCACAGGGGGCAGTCACTGAAGCTTTCTTT CASSPQGAVTEAFF
. TRBJ2-7 . TRBV24-1 TGTGCCACCAGTGAGGGCAGAAATGCCTACGAGCAGTACTTC CATSEGRNAYEQYF
. TRBJ2-1 . TRBV7-3 TGTGCCAGCAGCTCCTCGCGGGATTCCTACAATGAGCAGTTCTTC CASSSSRDSYNEQFF
. TRBJ2-7 TRBD1 TRBV9 TGTGCCAGCAGCGTAGGGGACAGCTACGAGCAGTACTTC CASSVGDSYEQYF
once TRBJ2-2 TRBD2 TRBV18 TGTGCCAGCTCACCACAAAAACTAGCGGGGAACACCGGGGAGCTGTTTTTT CASSPQKLAGNTGELFF
. TRBJ2-7 . TRBV7-9 TGTGCCAGCAGCCTGTTAACAGGCACCTACGAGCAGTACTTC CASSLLTGTYEQYF
. TRBJ1-2 . TRBV18 TGTGCCAGCTCACCAACTGCAACCTATGGCTACACCTTC CASSPTATYGYTF
. TRBJ2-1 . TRBV11-3 TGTGCCAGCAGCTTCAGGGCTAGCAATGAGCAGTTCTTC CASSFRASNEQFF
. TRBJ2-2 . TRBV21-1 TGTGCCACTCCAAATAACCGGGACACGAACACCGGGGAGCTGTTTTTT CATPNNRDTNTGELFF
. TRBJ2-2 TRBD1 TRBV5-4 TGTGCCAGCAGCTGGGACAGGGGTGTCACCGGGGAGCTGTTTTTT CASSWDRGVTGELFF
. TRBJ2-7 TRBD1 TRBV23-1 TGCGCCAGCAGTACTAATCCGGGACAGGACTCCTACGAGCAGTACTTC CASSTNPGQDSYEQYF
. TRBJ1-1 TRBD1 TRBV3-1/TRBV3-2 TGTGCCAGCAGCCACTCCCAGGGGGGATACAACACTGAAGCTTTCTTT CASSHSQGGYNTEAFF
. TRBJ1-1 . TRBV6-5 TGTGCCAGCAGTTTAAAACAGGGTGAGTCGATCTTT CASSLKQGESIF
. TRBJ1-1 TRBD1 TRBV2 TGTGCCAGCAGTTCCCCAGGGGGCACTGAAGCTTTCTTT CASSSPGGTEAFF
. TRBJ1-2 . TRBV28 TGTGCCAGCAGTTTATACAGAACAGAATATGGCTACACCTTC CASSLYRTEYGYTF
. TRBJ1-2 . TRBV6-1 TGTGCCAGCAGTGAAGCGGACGGGAATTTGGATGGCTACACCTTC CASSEADGNLDGYTF
. TRBJ1-1 . TRBV18 TGTGCCAGCTCAAAGTCTACAGTGAACACTGAAGCTTTCTTT CASSKSTVNTEAFF
. TRBJ2-1 . TRBV27 TGTGCCAGCAGTTTATCGCAGGTGAGCTCCTACAATGAGCAGTTCTTC CASSLSQVSSYNEQFF
. TRBJ1-5 . TRBV18 TGTGCCAGCTCACCACGTACTGAGAAAAATCAGCCCCAGCATTTT CASSPRTEKNQPQHF
. TRBJ2-3 . TRBV28 TGTGCCAGCAGTTCGCCAGGGGCTAGCACAGATACGCAGTATTTT CASSSPGASTDTQYF
once TRBJ2-7 . TRBV27 TGTGCCAGCGGGCGCAGGGAGGCCCACGAGCAGTACTTC CASGRREAHEQYF
. TRBJ1-4 . TRBV30 TGTGCCTGGAGCTTGGCAGCGGTAAATGAAAAACTGTTTTTT CAWSLAAVNEKLFF
. TRBJ1-5 . TRBV5-1 TGCGCCAGCAGTCTCGAAGGGAGGGGAGATCAGCCCCAGCATTTT CASSLEGRGDQPQHF
. TRBJ1-1 . TRBV12-3/TRBV12-4 TGTGCCAGCAGTTTAGCGCCCGGGGGAGCTTTCTTT CASSLAPGGAFF
. TRBJ1-2 . TRBV12-3/TRBV12-4 TGTGCCAGCAGGCGTATGGGCAGCTATGGCTACACCTTC CASRRMGSYGYTF
. TRBJ2-2 . TRBV5-1 TGCGCCAGCAGCTCTTCCGGGACACAGAACACCGGGGAGCTGTTTTTT CASSSSGTQNTGELFF
once TRBJ1-6 TRBD1 TRBV3-1/TRBV3-2 TGTGCCAGCAGCCAAGTCACAGGGGGTAATTCACCCCTCCACTTT CASSQVTGGNSPLHF
. TRBJ1-2 TRBD1 TRBV7-9 TGTGCCAGCAGCCCTAGGGGACAGGGAGGGCATGGCTACACCTTC CASSPRGQGGHGYTF
. TRBJ1-1 . TRBV5-1 TGCGCCAGCAGCTTGGGGTCCCAGGCTGGCACTGAAGCTTTCTTT CASSLGSQAGTEAFF
. TRBJ2-5 . TRBV19 TGTGCCAGTAGTAACAGTTACCAAGAGACCCAGTACTTC CASSNSYQETQYF
. TRBJ2-1 . TRBV7-6 TGTGCCAGCAGCCTGGGGACTCAAACCTACAATGAGCAGTTCTTC CASSLGTQTYNEQFF
few TRBJ1-2 . TRBV5-6 TGTGCCAGCAGCTTGGCCGTAGGGACTTGGAATGGCTACACCTTC CASSLAVGTWNGYTF
. TRBJ2-3 TRBD2 TRBV11-2 TGTGCCAGCAGCTTGAGACTAGCGGGAAGCACAGATACGCAGTATTTT CASSLRLAGSTDTQYF
. TRBJ2-7 TRBD2 TRBV13 TGTGCCAGCAGCTTATCGGCTAGCGGATGGGACTACGAGCAGTACTTC CASSLSASGWDYEQYF
few TRBJ1-2 . TRBV7-2 TGTGCCAGCAGTCGATGGGGGCCATTGGATGGCTACACCTTC CASSRWGPLDGYTF
many TRBJ2-2 TRBD1 TRBV28 TGTGCCAGCAGCCACCCCGGGACAGGGGGCAGTAACACCGGGGAGCTGTTTTTT CASSHPGTGGSNTGELFF
. TRBJ1-6 . TRBV3-1/TRBV3-2 TGTGCCAGCAGCCAACAAGGGGATAATTCACCCCTCCACTTT CASSQQGDNSPLHF
once TRBJ2-1 TRBD2 TRBV29-1 TGCAGCGCCCGGACTAGCGGGGGAAATGAGCAGTTCTTC CSARTSGGNEQFF
. TRBJ1-6 . TRBV5-1 TGCGCCAGCAGCTTGGGGGCAGGGGTTGATTCACCCCTCCACTTT CASSLGAGVDSPLHF
. TRBJ2-7 . TRBV28 TGTGCCAGCAATAACGGAGGGGGGGCAACCTACGAGCAGTACTTC CASNNGGGATYEQYF
. TRBJ1-2 . TRBV18 TGTGCCAGCTCACCTCAGGGGCCAACTTTAAACTATGGCTACACCTTC CASSPQGPTLNYGYTF
. TRBJ2-2 TRBD2 TRBV19 TGTGCCAGTACCACTCCCAGCGGGGGGGCCGGGGAGCTGTTTTTT CASTTPSGGAGELFF
. TRBJ1-1 TRBD1 TRBV27 TGTGCCAGCAGTTTACCGGAGACAGGGTGGAACACTGAAGCTTTCTTT CASSLPETGWNTEAFF
. TRBJ1-6 . TRBV27 TGTGCCAGCAGTCCCCGAGGTAGCTCCTATAATTCACCCCTCCACTTT CASSPRGSSYNSPLHF
. TRBJ1-4 . TRBV19 TGTGCCACGTTTAACGGAAAACTGTTTTTT CATFNGKLFF
. TRBJ1-1 TRBD1 TRBV7-2 TGTGCCAGCAGCTTTGCGACAGGGACTAACACTGAAGCTTTCTTT CASSFATGTNTEAFF
. TRBJ2-1 . TRBV15 TGTGCCACCAGCAGAGAGGGGGGAGACGCTGATGAGCAGTTCTTC CATSREGGDADEQFF
. TRBJ1-3 . TRBV6-5 TGTGCCAGCAGTTACTCGCGTCGTAGCTCTGGAAACACCATATATTTT CASSYSRRSSGNTIYF
. TRBJ2-3 . TRBV5-5 TGTGCCAGCAGCTTGACGGACTCAGATACGCAGTATTTT CASSLTDSDTQYF
. TRBJ1-3 TRBD1 TRBV27 TGTGCCAGCAGCCCATGGTACCGACAGGGGTTATACTCTGGAAACACCATATATTTT CASSPWYRQGLYSGNTIYF
. TRBJ2-2 TRBD1 TRBV5-1 TGCGCCAGCAGCCCTCGGACAGGGGCGAACACCGGGGAGCTGTTTTTT CASSPRTGANTGELFF
. TRBJ2-1 . TRBV7-9 TGTGCCACGGCCCGCCCGGGCTCCTACAATGAGCAGTTCTTC CATARPGSYNEQFF
few TRBJ1-2 . TRBV9 TGTGCCAGCACCCAAGCTCAGGGCAGCGATGGCTACACCTTC CASTQAQGSDGYTF
. TRBJ2-3 . TRBV9 TGTGCCAGCAGCGGGCTAGCACATGATACGCAGTATTTT CASSGLAHDTQYF
few TRBJ2-1 TRBD2 TRBV7-2 TGTGCCAGCAGCCCCGGGACTAGCAATTACAATGAGCAGTTCTTC CASSPGTSNYNEQFF
. TRBJ1-2 . TRBV14 TGTGCCAGCAGCCAAAGACTAAACTATGGCTACACCTTC CASSQRLNYGYTF
. TRBJ2-2 TRBD1 TRBV7-9 TGTGCCAGCAGCCCCTCAGGGGGCGCAAGCACCGGGGAGCTGTTTTTT CASSPSGGASTGELFF